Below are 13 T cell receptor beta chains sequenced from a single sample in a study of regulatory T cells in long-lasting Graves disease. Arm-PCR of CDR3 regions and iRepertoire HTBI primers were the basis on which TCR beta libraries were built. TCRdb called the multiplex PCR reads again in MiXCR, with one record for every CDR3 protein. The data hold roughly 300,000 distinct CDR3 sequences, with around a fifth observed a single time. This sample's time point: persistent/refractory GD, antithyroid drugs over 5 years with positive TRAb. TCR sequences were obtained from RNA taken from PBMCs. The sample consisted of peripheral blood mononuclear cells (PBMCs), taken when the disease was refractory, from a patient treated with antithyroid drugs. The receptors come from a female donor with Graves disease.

The chain's CDR3 is CASTKSSGANVLTF. Written as DNA, the CDR3 is TGTGCCAGCACTAAAAGCTCTGGGGCCAACGTCCTGACTTTC. V usage is TRBV6-2 or TRBV6-3 and J usage is TRBJ2-6; no clear D gene. The length of the CDR3 is 14 residues. Per the germline V gene, CDR1 is MNHEY and CDR2 is SVGEGT. V was pared by 7 bases and J by 0 bases, with 7 bases between.

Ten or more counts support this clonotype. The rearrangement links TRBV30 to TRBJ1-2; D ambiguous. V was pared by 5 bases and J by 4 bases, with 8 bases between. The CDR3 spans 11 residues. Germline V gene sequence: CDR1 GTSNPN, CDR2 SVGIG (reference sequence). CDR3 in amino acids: CAWGRTYGYTF. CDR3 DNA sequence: TGTGCCTGGGGACGGACCTATGGCTACACCTTC.

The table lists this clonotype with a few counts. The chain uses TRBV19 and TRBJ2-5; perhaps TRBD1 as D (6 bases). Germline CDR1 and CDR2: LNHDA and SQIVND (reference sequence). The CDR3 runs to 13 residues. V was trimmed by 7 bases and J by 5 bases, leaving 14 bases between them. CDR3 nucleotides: TGTGCCAGTAATGTCAGGGGCGGGGAGACCCAGTACTTC. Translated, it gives CASNVRGGETQYF.

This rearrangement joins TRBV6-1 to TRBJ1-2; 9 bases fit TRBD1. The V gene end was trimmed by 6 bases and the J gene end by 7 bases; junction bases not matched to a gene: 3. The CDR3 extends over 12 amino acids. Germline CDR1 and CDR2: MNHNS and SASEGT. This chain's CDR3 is CASSWDRVGYTF. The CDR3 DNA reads TGTGCCAGCAGCTGGGACAGGGTTGGCTACACCTTC.

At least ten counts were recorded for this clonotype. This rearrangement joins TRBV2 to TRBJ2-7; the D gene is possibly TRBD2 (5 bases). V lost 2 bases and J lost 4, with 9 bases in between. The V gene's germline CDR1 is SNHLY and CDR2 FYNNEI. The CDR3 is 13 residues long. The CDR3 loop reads CASSEFTRYEQYF. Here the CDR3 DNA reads TGTGCCAGCAGTGAATTCACTAGGTACGAGCAGTACTTC.

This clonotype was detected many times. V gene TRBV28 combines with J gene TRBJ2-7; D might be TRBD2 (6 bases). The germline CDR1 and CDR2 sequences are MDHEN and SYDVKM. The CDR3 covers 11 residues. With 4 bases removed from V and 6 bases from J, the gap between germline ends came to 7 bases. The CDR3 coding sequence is TGTGCCAGCAGTTGGAGGGGCGAGCAGTACTTC. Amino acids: CASSWRGEQYF.

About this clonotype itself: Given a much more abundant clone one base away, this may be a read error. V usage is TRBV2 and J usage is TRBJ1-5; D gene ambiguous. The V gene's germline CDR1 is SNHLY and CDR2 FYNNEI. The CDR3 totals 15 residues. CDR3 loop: CVSRDTTYSNQPQHF. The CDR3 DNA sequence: TGTGTCAGCAGAGACACAACCTATAGCAATCAGCCCCAGCATTTT. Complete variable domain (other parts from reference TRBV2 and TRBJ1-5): EPEVTQTPSHQVTQMGQEVILRCVPISNHLYFYWYRQILGQKVEFLVSFYNNEISEKSEIFDDQFSVERPDGSNFTLKIRSTKLEDSAMYFCVSRDTTYSNQPQHFGDGTRLSIL.

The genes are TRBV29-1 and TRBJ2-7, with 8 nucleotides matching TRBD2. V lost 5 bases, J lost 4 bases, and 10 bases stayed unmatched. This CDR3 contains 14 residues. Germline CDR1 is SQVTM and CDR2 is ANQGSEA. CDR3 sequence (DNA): TGCAGCGTTCTCGGGGGGGTTTCGGCTTACGAGCAGTACTTC. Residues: CSVLGGVSAYEQYF.

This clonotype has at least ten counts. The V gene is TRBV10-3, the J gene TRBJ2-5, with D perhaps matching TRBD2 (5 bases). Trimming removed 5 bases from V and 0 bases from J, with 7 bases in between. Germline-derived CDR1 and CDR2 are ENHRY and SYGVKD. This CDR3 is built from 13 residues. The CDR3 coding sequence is TGTGCCATCAGTCTGAGGGACCAAGAGACCCAGTACTTC. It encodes CAISLRDQETQYF.

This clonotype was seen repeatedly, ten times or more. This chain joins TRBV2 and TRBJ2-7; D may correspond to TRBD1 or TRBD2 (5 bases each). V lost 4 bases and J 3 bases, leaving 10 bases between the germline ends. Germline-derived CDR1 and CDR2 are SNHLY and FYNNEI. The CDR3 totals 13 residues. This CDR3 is CASSVTGLYEQYF. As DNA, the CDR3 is TGTGCCAGCAGTGTAACAGGACTCTACGAGCAGTACTTC.

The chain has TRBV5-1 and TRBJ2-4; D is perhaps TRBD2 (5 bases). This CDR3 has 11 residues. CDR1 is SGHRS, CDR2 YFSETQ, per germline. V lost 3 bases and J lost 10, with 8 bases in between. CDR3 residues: CASSSSGIQYF. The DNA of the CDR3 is TGCGCCAGCAGCTCCTCGGGGATTCAGTACTTC.

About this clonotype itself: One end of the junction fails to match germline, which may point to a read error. In nucleotides, the CDR3 is TGTGCCAGCAGCATAGGAGGGCCAAACTACGAGCAGTACTTC. This encodes CASSIGGPNYEQYF. This chain joins TRBV13 and TRBJ2-7; D possibly corresponds to TRBD2 (6 bases). Germline V gene lookup returns CDR1 PRHDT and CDR2 FYEKMQ (reference sequence). The CDR3 is 14 residues long.

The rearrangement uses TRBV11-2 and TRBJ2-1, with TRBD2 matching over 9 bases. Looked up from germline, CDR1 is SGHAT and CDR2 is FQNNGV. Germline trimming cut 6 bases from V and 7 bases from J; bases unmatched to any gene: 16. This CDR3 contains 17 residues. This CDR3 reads CASSLLAGGPDLNEQFF. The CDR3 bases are TGTGCCAGCAGTCTCCTGGCGGGAGGGCCTGATTTAAATGAGCAGTTCTTC.